The 18 T cell receptor beta chains presented below share a single source sample, sequenced in a study of technical replicates of blood from a few donors. Assay: immunoSEQ multiplex PCR; the TCRdb copy retains only in-frame clones and omits some. The sample lists some 68,000 clones, around 95% occurring once. Sequencing was done on a sample of T cells isolated from PBMCs. All receptors derive from a human donor in good health.

The V gene is TRBV30, the J gene TRBJ2-1; tentatively, D is TRBD2 (5 bases). CDR1 and CDR2 (germline): GTSNPN, SVGIG (reference sequence). Trimming removed 1 base from V and 9 bases from J, with 7 bases in between. CDR3 length: 11 amino acids. The CDR3 sequence is CAWSGRGEQFF. CDR3 DNA sequence: TGTGCCTGGAGTGGTCGGGGTGAGCAGTTCTTC.

The chain couples TRBV11-3 to TRBJ1-1; TRBD1 matches 7 bases. There are 13 residues in the CDR3. The J segment lost 5 bases and the V segment lost 3 bases, leaving 3 bases of the junction unmatched. Per the germline V gene, CDR1 is SGHNT and CDR2 is YENEEA. DNA of the CDR3: TGTGCCAGCAGCTTTACACAGGGGACTGAAGCTTTCTTT. Its translation is CASSFTQGTEAFF. Drawing the rest from reference TRBV11-3 and TRBJ1-1, the complete variable domain is EAGVVQSPRYKIIEKKQPVAFWCNPISGHNTLYWYLQNLGQGPELLIRYENEEAVDDSQLPKDRFSAERLKGVDSTLKIQPAELGDSAVYLCASSFTQGTEAFFGQGTRLTVV.

DNA of the CDR3: TGTGCCAGCAGCTTAGGTCGGGGTTCCTACGAGCAGTACTTC. Residues: CASSLGRGSYEQYF. The chain has TRBV5-4 and TRBJ2-7, with a tentative D call TRBD2 (5 bases). The CDR3 extends over 14 amino acids. The germline gives CDR1 SGHNT, CDR2 YYREEE (reference sequence). Trimming removed 2 bases at V and 1 base at J, with 10 bases between.

This chain connects TRBV7-9 to TRBJ1-1; a weak D match, TRBD1 (6 bases). V was trimmed by 5 bases and J by 3 bases, leaving 10 bases between them. This CDR3 has 13 residues. The V gene's germline CDR1 is SEHNR and CDR2 FQNEAQ (reference sequence). The CDR3 here is CASSATGYTEAFF. As DNA, the CDR3 is TGTGCCAGCAGCGCGACAGGTTACACTGAAGCTTTCTTT.

V is TRBV7-7 and J is TRBJ2-2, with a weak D call TRBD2 (6 bases). Germline V gene lookup returns CDR1 SSHAT and CDR2 FNYEAQ (reference sequence). The CDR3 runs to 16 residues. V was trimmed by 3 bases and J by 6 bases, leaving 17 bases between them. The CDR3 sequence: CASSFGGVAGPGELFF. For the CDR3, the DNA is TGTGCCAGCAGCTTCGGCGGGGTCGCTGGCCCCGGGGAGCTGTTTTTT. The full variable domain, its missing parts supplied by reference TRBV7-7 and TRBJ2-2, is GAGVSQSPRYKVTKRGQDVTLRCDPISSHATLYWYQQALGQGPEFLTYFNYEAQPDKSGLPSDRFSAERPEGSISTLTIQRTEQRDSAMYRCASSFGGVAGPGELFFGEGSRLTVL.

The chain uses TRBV25-1 and TRBJ1-1; D not resolved. V was pared by 3 bases and J by 7 bases, with 9 bases between. The V gene's germline CDR1 is MGHDK and CDR2 SYGVNS. The length of the CDR3 is 12 residues. This CDR3 reads CASSDRPGEAFF. In DNA, the CDR3 is TGTGCCAGCAGTGACCGTCCCGGTGAAGCTTTCTTT. Full variable domain (remainder filled in from reference TRBV25-1 and TRBJ1-1): EADIYQTPRYLVIGTGKKITLECSQTMGHDKMYWYQQDPGMELHLIHYSYGVNSTEKGDLSSESTVSRIRTEHFPLTLESARPSHTSQYLCASSDRPGEAFFGQGTRLTVV.

The chain uses TRBV5-6 and TRBJ2-2, with a possible D match to TRBD2 (6 bases). CDR1 and CDR2 (germline): SGHDT, YYEEEE. Trimming left V 4 bases short and J 3 bases short, with 16 bases between. The CDR3 is made up of 16 amino acids. The DNA of the CDR3 is TGTGCCAGCAGCCCGGAGGAGGGACTCTACACCGGGGAGCTGTTTTTT. Its translation is CASSPEEGLYTGELFF. Full variable domain (rest looked up from reference TRBV5-6 and TRBJ2-2): DAGVTQSPTHLIKTRGQQVTLRCSPKSGHDTVSWYQQALGQGPQFIFQYYEEEERQRGNFPDRFSGHQFPNYSSELNVNALLLGDSALYLCASSPEEGLYTGELFFGEGSRLTVL.

This sequence joins TRBV6-6 and TRBJ2-1; 9 bases are shared with TRBD2. V trimming: 2 bases; J trimming: 6 bases; junction bases outside the gene matches: 5. Germline CDR1 is MNHNY and CDR2 is SVGAGI (reference sequence). This CDR3 contains 15 residues. The CDR3 nucleotides read TGTGCCAGCAGTTACGACGGCGGGGGGGTCAATGAGCAGTTCTTC. Translated: CASSYDGGGVNEQFF.

The V gene is TRBV28, the J gene TRBJ2-1; 8 bases align to TRBD1. CDR1 is MDHEN and CDR2 is SYDVKM in the germline V gene. V gave up 6 bases and J gave up 3 bases; unmatched junction bases: 7. CDR3 length: 15 amino acids. The CDR3 DNA sequence: TGTGCCAGCAGCCCAGACGACAGGGGCTACAATGAGCAGTTCTTC. It translates to CASSPDDRGYNEQFF.

This chain uses TRBV28 with TRBJ2-7; perhaps TRBD1 as D (6 bases). The CDR3 spans 13 residues. V was trimmed by 5 bases and J by 4 bases, leaving 12 bases between them. CDR1 and CDR2 (germline): MDHEN, SYDVKM. The CDR3 DNA reads TGTGCCAGCAGTATTACAAGGGGGTACGAGCAGTACTTC. Translation: CASSITRGYEQYF.

The chain combines TRBV2 with TRBJ2-1; TRBD1 matches 10 bases. The CDR3 is 15 residues long. With V trimmed by 6 bases and J by 6 bases, 8 bases remained unmatched. Germline V gene sequence: CDR1 SNHLY, CDR2 FYNNEI. The CDR3 sequence: CASRVDRGSANEQFF. CDR3 nucleotide sequence: TGTGCCAGCAGAGTGGACAGGGGGTCGGCCAATGAGCAGTTCTTC.

The gene calls are TRBV7-8 and TRBJ1-4; 8 bases match TRBD1. CDR1 and CDR2 (germline): SGHVS, FQNEAQ. J lost 3 bases, V lost 5 bases, and 5 bases had no gene match. The CDR3 runs to 15 residues. The CDR3 coding sequence is TGTGCCAGCAGCCCAGACAGGGGAGCTAATGAAAAACTGTTTTTT. This sequence encodes CASSPDRGANEKLFF.

This clone came up once. The chain is built from TRBV2 and TRBJ1-2; D gene uncertain. Germline V CDR1 and CDR2: SNHLY, FYNNEI. Trimming stripped 8 bases from V and 3 bases from J, with 25 bases between. The CDR3 is 17 residues long. The CDR3 here is CASLRAGSRYEDYGYTF. CDR3 nucleotides: TGTGCCAGCCTGCGAGCGGGCAGTAGGTACGAGGACTATGGCTACACCTTC. Using reference TRBV2 and TRBJ1-2 for the parts outside the CDR3, the full variable domain is EPEVTQTPSHQVTQMGQEVILRCVPISNHLYFYWYRQILGQKVEFLVSFYNNEISEKSEIFDDQFSVERPDGSNFTLKIRSTKLEDSAMYFCASLRAGSRYEDYGYTFGSGTRLTVV.

This CDR3 reads CASSFKEYNEQFF. CDR3 sequence (DNA): TGTGCCAGCAGCTTCAAAGAGTACAATGAGCAGTTCTTC. The chain joins TRBV7-7 to TRBJ2-1, with D hard to call. The V end lost 3 bases, the J end lost 4 bases, and 7 bases lay between the germline ends. The CDR3 length is 13 residues. The germline CDR1 and CDR2 sequences are SSHAT and FNYEAQ (reference sequence).

This chain uses TRBV2 with TRBJ1-1, with D possibly TRBD1 on 6 matching bases. Looked up from germline, CDR1 is SNHLY and CDR2 is FYNNEI. The CDR3 spans 16 residues. Trimming took off 4 bases at V and 1 base at J, with 16 bases between the two ends. CDR3 in DNA: TGTGCCAGCAGTGGTGGTCGCAGGGGCTCGAACACTGAAGCTTTCTTT. As protein: CASSGGRRGSNTEAFF.

This clone was counted a single time. The V call is TRBV6-6, the J call TRBJ2-7; D perhaps matches TRBD1 (6 bases). This CDR3 has 13 residues. Germline values: CDR1 MNHNY, CDR2 SVGAGI (reference sequence). Trimming removed 4 bases at V and 6 bases at J, with 13 bases between. The CDR3: CASSSGQPLEQYF. The CDR3, as DNA: TGTGCCAGCAGTTCCGGACAGCCCCTCGAGCAGTACTTC.

The gene calls are TRBV7-9 and TRBJ2-5; the D gene is possibly TRBD1 (5 bases). V was clipped by 8 bases and J by 6 bases, with 22 bases between them. Germline V gene data show CDR1 as SEHNR and CDR2 as FQNEAQ (reference sequence). This CDR3 contains 15 residues. In nucleotides, the CDR3 is TGTGCCAGCTCCCCCAGCTATGCAGGGTTAAAGACCCAGTACTTC. This translates into CASSPSYAGLKTQYF.

This chain connects TRBV7-3 to TRBJ2-5; possible D gene TRBD1, 6 bases. The CDR3 is 13 residues long. CDR1 and CDR2 from the germline V gene are SGHTA and FQGTGA. With 5 bases removed from V and 3 bases from J, the gap between germline ends came to 10 bases. CDR3 loop: CASSPTGKETQYF. The CDR3 coding sequence is TGTGCCAGCAGCCCCACAGGGAAAGAGACCCAGTACTTC. The complete variable domain, with remaining parts taken from reference TRBV7-3 and TRBJ2-5, reads GAGVSQTPSNKVTEKGKYVELRCDPISGHTALYWYRQSLGQGPEFLIYFQGTGAADDSGLPNDRFFAVRPEGSVSTLKIQRTERGDSAVYLCASSPTGKETQYFGPGTRLLVL.